This entry is about one T cell receptor (beta chain). Trimming removed 5 bases from V and 4 bases from J; junction bases left unmatched: 6. Germline lookup yields CDR1 SGHTA and CDR2 FQGNSA. The CDR3 covers 15 residues. The data were obtained in a study of blood T cell repertoires in COVID-19. Overall study context: Samples taken during acute and convalescent COVID-19 were collected in the United States, Italy and Spain.

Sequenced by immunoSEQ multiplex PCR; TCRdb stores in-frame clones only, minus some. Of 110,000 to 150,000 clones detected, approximately 92% appear once; the ten largest clones hold roughly 3.2%. The chain has TRBV7-2 and TRBJ2-1; 9 positions match TRBD2. This clonotype originated in a woman aged 60-70 years with active COVID-19. The sequenced sample was peripheral blood. The CDR3 here is CASSGWTSDYNEQFF. DNA for the CDR3: TGTGCCAGCAGCGGTTGGACTAGCGATTACAATGAGCAGTTCTTC.